A single sample gave rise to the 27 T cell receptor beta chains below, sequenced in a study of shared clonotypes between healthy human individuals. Profiling relied on immunoSEQ multiplex PCR, and the TCRdb table lists in-frame clones only, not all of them. The data hold around 600,000 clones, with roughly 97% observed a single time. Input material: naive CD4+ T cells sorted from blood. Stated subset: CD45RA+ positively selected. The receptors come from a woman in her 30s in good health.

This sequence joins TRBV6-1 and TRBJ2-7; D gene unclear. CDR1 is MNHNS, CDR2 SASEGT, per germline. The CDR3 loop spans 13 amino acids. The V end lost 4 bases, the J end lost 3 bases, and 10 bases lay between the germline ends. This CDR3 is CASSVLPRYEQYF. The CDR3 DNA reads TGTGCCAGCAGTGTGTTGCCGCGCTACGAGCAGTACTTC.

The chain joins TRBV28 to TRBJ1-3, with D possibly matching TRBD1 (6 bases). Germline CDR1 reads MDHEN; CDR2 reads SYDVKM. This CDR3 region has 15 residues. Trimming took 7 bases from V and 3 from J, leaving 16 bases between them. The CDR3 coding sequence is TGTGCCAGCAACTACGTGGGGGGCGGTGGAAACACCATATATTTT. Its translation is CASNYVGGGGNTIYF.

The chain is built from TRBV27 and TRBJ2-5; D gene uncertain. Per germline, CDR1 MNHEY and CDR2 SMNVEV (reference sequence). Trimming shortened V by 5 bases and J by 4 bases, and 20 bases separated the two germline ends. This CDR3 has 16 residues. Here the CDR3 DNA reads TGTGCCAGCAGTCGGTTGAGTTGGCAGGACGGAGAGACCCAGTACTTC. The encoded protein is CASSRLSWQDGETQYF.

V and J are TRBV19 and TRBJ1-5, with TRBD1 matching 8 bases. The trim removed 7 bases at V and 7 bases at J, leaving 9 bases unmatched. This CDR3 has 14 amino acids. The germline V gene has CDR1 LNHDA and CDR2 SQIVND (reference sequence). The CDR3 region has the DNA TGTGCCAGTACCGAAACAGGGGGGGGCCAGCCCCAGCATTTT. Its protein product is CASTETGGGQPQHF.

This chain joins TRBV6-5 and TRBJ2-1; no clear D gene. Germline V lookup: CDR1 MNHEY, CDR2 SVGAGI. This CDR3 contains 12 residues. Deletions cut 5 bases from V and 9 bases from J, with 11 bases between. CDR3 region: CASSRALTEQFF. CDR3 bases: TGTGCCAGCAGTCGAGCTCTAACTGAGCAGTTCTTC.

The J gene is TRBJ2-1, the V gene TRBV5-1; 8 nucleotides match TRBD1. The J segment lost 6 bases and the V segment lost 0 bases, leaving 5 bases of the junction unmatched. From germline, CDR1 is SGHRS and CDR2 YFSETQ. The CDR3 runs to 15 residues. CDR3 region: CASSLDRGFGNEQFF. The CDR3 nucleotides are TGCGCCAGCAGCTTGGACAGGGGGTTCGGCAATGAGCAGTTCTTC.

CDR3 residues: CASSFTGDGEAFF. CDR3 sequence (DNA): TGTGCCAGCAGCTTCACAGGGGACGGTGAAGCTTTCTTT. The chain links TRBV7-9 to TRBJ1-1; TRBD1 agrees at 7 bases. V shed 3 bases and J 7 bases; nucleotides not matched to a gene: 5. The germline CDR1 and CDR2 sequences are SEHNR and FQNEAQ (reference sequence). This CDR3 contains 13 residues.

V usage is TRBV13 and J usage is TRBJ2-5, with D possibly being TRBD2 (6 bases). The V gene lost 0 bases and the J gene lost 0 bases, with 11 bases spanning the gap. CDR1 is PRHDT and CDR2 is FYEKMQ in the germline V gene (reference sequence). The CDR3 contains 16 residues. CDR3 residues: CASSLGAGGNQETQYF. DNA of the CDR3: TGTGCCAGCAGCTTAGGTGCAGGCGGGAACCAAGAGACCCAGTACTTC.

V is TRBV5-1 and J is TRBJ1-1; the D gene is possibly TRBD1 (6 bases). The CDR3 loop spans 14 amino acids. Trimming took off 1 base at V and 4 bases at J, with 11 bases between the two ends. In germline, CDR1 is SGHRS, CDR2 YFSETQ. The CDR3: CASSLLTGSTEAFF. In nucleotides, the CDR3 is TGCGCCAGCAGCTTGTTAACAGGGAGCACTGAAGCTTTCTTT. Full variable domain (remainder filled in from reference TRBV5-1 and TRBJ1-1): KAGVTQTPRYLIKTRGQQVTLSCSPISGHRSVSWYQQTPGQGLQFLFEYFSETQRNKGNFPGRFSGRQFSNSRSEMNVSTLELGDSALYLCASSLLTGSTEAFFGQGTRLTVV.

The chain uses TRBV7-2 and TRBJ2-7, with 7 bases identical to TRBD2. V lost 4 bases, J lost 6 bases, and 9 bases stayed unmatched. The CDR3 consists of 14 residues. Germline lookup yields CDR1 SGHTA and CDR2 FQGNSA. The CDR3 reads CASSSGRGGFEQYF. For the CDR3, the DNA is TGTGCCAGCAGCTCTGGGCGCGGGGGTTTCGAGCAGTACTTC.

This chain joins TRBV19 and TRBJ1-2; D is unclear. V lost 3 bases and J lost 5, with 16 bases in between. CDR3 length: 15 amino acids. The germline CDR1 and CDR2 sequences are LNHDA and SQIVND (reference sequence). CDR3 region: CASSIGQKASYGYTF. In nucleotides, the CDR3 is TGTGCCAGTAGTATTGGGCAAAAGGCCTCGTATGGCTACACCTTC.

V is TRBV27 and J is TRBJ1-3; perhaps TRBD1 as D (5 bases). Trimming removed 2 bases at V and 2 bases at J, with 7 bases between. Germline CDR1 MNHEY, CDR2 SMNVEV (reference sequence). The CDR3 runs 14 residues. For the CDR3, the DNA is TGTGCCAGCAGTTTAAGAGGGGCTGGAAACACCATATATTTT. It specifies CASSLRGAGNTIYF.

The rearrangement links TRBV19 to TRBJ2-6; D unclear. V was pared by 6 bases and J by 0 bases, with 9 bases between. The CDR3 is 15 residues long. Germline CDR1 is LNHDA and CDR2 is SQIVND (reference sequence). The CDR3 loop is CASSRDNSGANVLTF. In DNA, the CDR3 is TGTGCCAGTAGCAGAGACAACTCTGGGGCCAACGTCCTGACTTTC. The full variable domain, in which reference TRBV19 and TRBJ2-6 provide the parts outside the CDR3, is DGGITQSPKYLFRKEGQNVTLSCEQNLNHDAMYWYRQDPGQGLRLIYYSQIVNDFQKGDIAEGYSVSREKKESFPLTVTSAQKNPTAFYLCASSRDNSGANVLTFGAGSRLTVL.

This clone was detected once. The CDR3 DNA reads as TGTGCCAGCAGTGGAGAAATTGGACTAGCGGGAGTTGAAGATACGCAGTATTTT. It codes for CASSGEIGLAGVEDTQYF. This rearrangement joins TRBV6-1 to TRBJ2-3; 13 bases align to TRBD2. The CDR3 runs to 18 residues. Looked up from germline, CDR1 is MNHNS and CDR2 is SASEGT. Trimming at V came to 4 bases and at J to 5 bases, leaving 12 bases not matched to a gene.

In its sample, this clone was seen once. The sample has other DNA sequences that encode this CDR3 too. The chain is built from TRBV11-2 and TRBJ2-7; D gene ambiguous. The germline V gene has CDR1 SGHAT and CDR2 FQNNGV. This CDR3 region has 14 residues. Trimming took 1 base from V and 1 from J, leaving 8 bases between them. CDR3 in amino acids: CASSLVTGSYEQYF. The CDR3 DNA reads as TGTGCCAGCAGCTTAGTGACGGGTTCCTACGAGCAGTACTTC.

The V gene is TRBV18, the J gene TRBJ2-7, with no clear D. Germline V CDR1 and CDR2: KGHSH, LQKENI. The V and J ends lost 5 bases and 3 bases respectively, with 5 bases between them. CDR3 length: 11 residues. DNA of the CDR3: TGTGCCAGCTCATTTGGCTACGAGCAGTACTTC. Translating it yields CASSFGYEQYF.

This clone was recorded only once. The chain employs TRBV6-5 and TRBJ2-7; 10 nucleotides match TRBD1. Per germline, CDR1 MNHEY and CDR2 SVGAGI. J was trimmed by 6 bases and V by 3 bases; bases with no gene match: 8. The CDR3 length is 15 residues. This CDR3 is CASSYVPDRGVEQYF. CDR3 nucleotide sequence: TGTGCCAGCAGTTATGTCCCGGACAGGGGGGTCGAGCAGTACTTC.

This clone was detected only once. One junction end does not reproduce the germline sequence, and a read error may be involved. This chain connects TRBV27 to TRBJ2-2; TRBD2 matches at 10 bases. The CDR3 totals 16 residues. Germline values: CDR1 MNHEY, CDR2 SMNVEV (reference sequence). The CDR3 region is CASSREGLAKTGELFF. CDR3 bases: TGTGCCAGCAGCCGAGAGGGACTAGCGAAGACCGGGGAGCTGTTTTTT.

The chain couples TRBV20-1 to TRBJ2-7; no firm D call. V lost 1 base to trimming and J lost 7 bases, with 5 bases between them. From germline, CDR1 is DFQATT and CDR2 SNEGSKA (reference sequence). The CDR3 is made up of 10 amino acids. In nucleotides, the CDR3 is TGCAGTGCTAGAGGGGAAGAGCAGTACTTC. Its protein product is CSARGEEQYF.

The V gene is TRBV30, the J gene TRBJ2-7; unclear D gene. The CDR3 contains 16 residues. V lost 0 bases and J lost 2, with 17 bases in between. Germline V gene lookup returns CDR1 GTSNPN and CDR2 SVGIG (reference sequence). The CDR3 sequence is CAWSVLGTVKTYEQYF. The CDR3 region has the DNA TGTGCCTGGAGTGTACTCGGAACAGTCAAGACCTACGAGCAGTACTTC.

The chain joins TRBV27 to TRBJ2-7, with D unclear. V was pared by 3 bases and J by 2 bases, with 2 bases between. The CDR3 length is 11 residues. Germline-derived CDR1 and CDR2 are MNHEY and SMNVEV (reference sequence). CDR3 nucleotide sequence: TGTGCCAGCAGTTTCGCCTACGAGCAGTACTTC. This sequence encodes CASSFAYEQYF.

The genes are TRBV25-1 and TRBJ2-7, with unresolved D. The CDR3 totals 16 residues. Germline CDR1 MGHDK, CDR2 SYGVNS. The V and J ends lost 3 bases and 5 bases respectively, with 20 bases between them. The CDR3 DNA reads as TGTGCCAGCAGTGATTGGATTGACGTGGGTTTGAACGAGCAGTACTTC. Protein sequence: CASSDWIDVGLNEQYF.

This clone is a singleton in its sample. The V call is TRBV5-1, the J call TRBJ2-5; the D gene is possibly TRBD1 (6 bases). CDR1 is SGHRS and CDR2 is YFSETQ in the germline V gene. Trimming took 2 bases from V and 2 from J, leaving 13 bases between them. The CDR3 runs 15 residues. The CDR3 nucleotides read TGCGCCAGCAGCTTACTTGGACAGAGACAAGAGACCCAGTACTTC. Protein sequence: CASSLLGQRQETQYF.

V gene TRBV30 combines with J gene TRBJ2-5; 7 bases align to TRBD2. The end of the DNA aligns better with TRBJ2-7, so the J call may be wrong. The CDR3 loop spans 14 amino acids. Germline-derived CDR1 and CDR2 are GTSNPN and SVGIG (reference sequence). The CDR3 nucleotides read TGTGCCTGGAGTAGGCGGGAGACCGTCGACGAGCAGTACTTC. It yields the protein CAWSRRETVDEQYF.

Turning to this clone: Other DNA sequences from this sample encode an identical CDR3 as well. The chain uses TRBV30 and TRBJ2-3, with a weak D call TRBD2 (5 bases). Deletions cut 0 bases from V and 2 bases from J, with 9 bases between. CDR3 size: 14 residues. In germline, CDR1 is GTSNPN, CDR2 SVGIG (reference sequence). DNA of the CDR3: TGTGCCTGGAGTGTCCCGGGGTCCACAGATACGCAGTATTTT. Encoded protein: CAWSVPGSTDTQYF. The variable domain in full, completed from reference TRBV30 and TRBJ2-3, reads SQTIHQWPATLVQPVGSPLSLECTVEGTSNPNLYWYRQAAGRGLQLLFYSVGIGQISSEVPQNLSASRPQDRQFILSSKKLLLSDSGFYLCAWSVPGSTDTQYFGPGTRLTVL.

The genes are TRBV6-1 and TRBJ2-3; 7 nucleotides line up with TRBD2. Germline-derived CDR1 and CDR2 are MNHNS and SASEGT. This CDR3 spans 16 amino acids. The V gene end was trimmed by 3 bases and the J gene end by 2 bases; junction bases not matched to a gene: 8. The CDR3 bases are TGTGCCAGCAGTGACGTGTCTAGCGGTTACACAGATACGCAGTATTTT. Amino acids: CASSDVSSGYTDTQYF.

The gene calls are TRBV5-1 and TRBJ1-1; D not resolved. The CDR3 has 13 amino acids. Trimming shortened V by 0 bases and J by 6 bases, and 9 bases separated the two germline ends. Germline V CDR1 and CDR2: SGHRS, YFSETQ. The CDR3 protein is CASSLAVESEAFF. For the CDR3, the DNA is TGCGCCAGCAGCTTGGCCGTGGAATCTGAAGCTTTCTTT.